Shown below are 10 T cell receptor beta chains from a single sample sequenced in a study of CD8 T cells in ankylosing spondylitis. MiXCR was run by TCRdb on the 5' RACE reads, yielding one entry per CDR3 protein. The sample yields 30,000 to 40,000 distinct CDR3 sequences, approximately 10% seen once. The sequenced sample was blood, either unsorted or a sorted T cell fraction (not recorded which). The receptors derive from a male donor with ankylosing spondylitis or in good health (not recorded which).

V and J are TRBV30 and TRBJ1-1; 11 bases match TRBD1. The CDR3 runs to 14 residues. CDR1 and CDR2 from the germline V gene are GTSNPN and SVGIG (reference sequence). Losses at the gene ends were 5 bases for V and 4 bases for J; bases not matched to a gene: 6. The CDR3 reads CAWGAGQGATEAFF. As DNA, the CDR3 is TGTGCCTGGGGCGCCGGACAGGGGGCCACTGAAGCTTTCTTT.

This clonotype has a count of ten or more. The CDR3 bases are TGTGCCAGCAGCCAAGATCGGGCAGGGGGCGTTTACGAGCAGTACTTC. Its translation: CASSQDRAGGVYEQYF. The chain has TRBV3-1 and TRBJ2-7, with 8 nucleotides matching TRBD1. V was clipped by 0 bases and J by 4 bases; unmatched bases: 8. The CDR3 extends over 16 amino acids. The germline V gene encodes CDR1 LGHDT and CDR2 YNNKEL (reference sequence).

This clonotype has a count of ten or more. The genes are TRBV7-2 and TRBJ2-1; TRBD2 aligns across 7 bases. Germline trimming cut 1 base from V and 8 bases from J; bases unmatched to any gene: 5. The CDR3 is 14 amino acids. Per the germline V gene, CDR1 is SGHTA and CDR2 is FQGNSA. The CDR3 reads CASSLERLAHEQFF. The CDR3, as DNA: TGTGCCAGCAGCTTAGAAAGACTAGCCCATGAGCAGTTCTTC.

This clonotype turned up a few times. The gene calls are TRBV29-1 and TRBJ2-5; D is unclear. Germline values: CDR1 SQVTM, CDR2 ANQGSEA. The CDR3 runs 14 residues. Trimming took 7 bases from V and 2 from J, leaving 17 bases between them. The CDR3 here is CSGLGWAAQETQYF. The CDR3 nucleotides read TGCAGCGGCCTGGGTTGGGCGGCTCAAGAGACCCAGTACTTC. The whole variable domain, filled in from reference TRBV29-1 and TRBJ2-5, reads SAVISQKPSRDICQRGTSLTIQCQVDSQVTMMFWYRQQPGQSLTLIATANQGSEATYESGFVIDKFPISRPNLTFSTLTVSNMSPEDSSIYLCSGLGWAAQETQYFGPGTRLLVL.

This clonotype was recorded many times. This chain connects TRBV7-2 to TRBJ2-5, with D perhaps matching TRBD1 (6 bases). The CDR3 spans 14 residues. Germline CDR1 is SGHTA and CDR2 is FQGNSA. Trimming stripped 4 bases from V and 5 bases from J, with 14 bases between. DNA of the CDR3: TGTGCCAGCAGCTATCAGGGGAGATGGGAGACCCAGTACTTC. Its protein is CASSYQGRWETQYF.

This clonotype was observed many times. CDR3 nucleotide sequence: TGCAGCGTTTCGGGACATCTCACAGATACGCAGTATTTT. Protein: CSVSGHLTDTQYF. The chain carries TRBV29-1 and TRBJ2-3; TRBD1 is a possible D gene (6 bases). The CDR3 is made up of 13 amino acids. Per the germline V gene, CDR1 is SQVTM and CDR2 is ANQGSEA. Trimming removed 5 bases from V and 2 bases from J, with 11 bases in between.

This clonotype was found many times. Here the CDR3 DNA reads TGTGCCAGCAGGCAGTCAGGACGGGTTGAAGAGACCCAGTACTTC. Its translation is CASRQSGRVEETQYF. V is TRBV12-3 or TRBV12-4 and J is TRBJ2-5; D remains ambiguous. Deletions cut 6 bases from V and 3 bases from J, with 17 bases between. This CDR3 has 15 residues.

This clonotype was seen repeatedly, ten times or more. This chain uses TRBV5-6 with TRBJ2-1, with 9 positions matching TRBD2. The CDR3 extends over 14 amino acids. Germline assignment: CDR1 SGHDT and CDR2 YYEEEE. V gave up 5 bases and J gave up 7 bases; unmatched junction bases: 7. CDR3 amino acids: CASSLAGAINEQFF. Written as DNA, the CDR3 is TGTGCCAGCAGTTTAGCGGGAGCCATAAATGAGCAGTTCTTC.

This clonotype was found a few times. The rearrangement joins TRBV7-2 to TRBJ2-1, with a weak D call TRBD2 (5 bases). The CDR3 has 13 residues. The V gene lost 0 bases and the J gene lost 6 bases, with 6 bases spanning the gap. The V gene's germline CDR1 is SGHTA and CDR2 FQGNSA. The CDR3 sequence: CASSLAGVNEQFF. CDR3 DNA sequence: TGTGCCAGCAGCTTAGCGGGAGTCAATGAGCAGTTCTTC.

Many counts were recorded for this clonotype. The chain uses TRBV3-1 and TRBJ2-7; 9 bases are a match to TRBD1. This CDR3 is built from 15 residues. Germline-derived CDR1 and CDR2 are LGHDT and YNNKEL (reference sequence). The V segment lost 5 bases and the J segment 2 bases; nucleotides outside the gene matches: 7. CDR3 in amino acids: CASSDTGGRAYEQYF. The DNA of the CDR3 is TGTGCCAGCAGCGATACAGGGGGCAGAGCCTACGAGCAGTACTTC.